The clone carrying this T cell receptor beta chain was picked up a small number of times. The data stem from a study of tumor and adjacent non-tumor tissue in lung cancer. The library came from three nested PCR rounds adapted from ARM-PCR protocols. TCRdb reprocessed the multiplex PCR reads with MiXCR, giving one entry per CDR3 protein. The top ten clones hold roughly 21% of a sample with tens of thousands of distinct CDR3 sequences, 60% of them seen once. With 7 bases clipped from V and 6 bases from J, the junction kept 10 bases outside the gene matches. This CDR3 region has 16 residues. Per germline, CDR1 MDHEN and CDR2 SYDVKM. The template was RNA from unsorted bulk tissue.

This TCR was recovered from a man aged 50 or older with non-small cell lung cancer. J is TRBJ2-1 and V is TRBV28; TRBD1 matches 12 bases. The sequencing sample was made of lung tumor tissue. CDR3 protein: CASTTQGDRGPNEQFF. As DNA, the CDR3 is TGTGCCAGCACTACCCAGGGGGACAGGGGGCCCAATGAGCAGTTCTTC.